These T cell receptor beta chains were read from a single sample in a study of human T cells and chemical hapten exposure. A single record per CDR3 protein comes from TCRdb applying MiXCR to the RACE reads. In the table there are around 160,000 distinct CDR3 sequences, more than 12% of which are singletons. Specimen: whole blood, collected in connection with sensitization to the hapten diphenylcyclopropenone (DPC). These receptors all come from a woman aged 30 to 39 with alopecia areata. Some clones in this sample may be carry-over from other donors' samples. CDR3s leave out the opening cysteine and the closing phenylalanine or tryptophan.

v_call | cdr3_aa
TRBV10-3 | AISERKGLPTYEQY
TRBV4-2 | ASSQYSSGGNEQF
TRBV5-1 | ASSLGFGEKLF
TRBV12-3/TRBV12-4 | ASSLGQANQPQH
TRBV3-1 | ASSLTGRLQETQY
TRBV27 | ASSWDRLGTGELF
TRBV29-1 | SVGSLGMSGRTETQY
TRBV7-9 | ASIAQDSPLH
TRBV27 | ASSYRGASQPQH
TRBV28 | ASSLHIAGSARMQY
TRBV6-2/TRBV6-3 | ASSPRGSGNPYEQY
TRBV6-5 | ASSYQGQGADNSPLH
TRBV30 | AWRLAGEYRLRDEQY
TRBV5-5 | ASSTWGPYEQY
TRBV7-6 | ASSLVAGGSQETQY
TRBV29-1 | SVEVLRQGNEQF
TRBV5-5 | ASSLTPGVGHTGNTIY
TRBV4-3 | ASSQDLTDYGYT
TRBV20-1 | SARDHTVSYYRGSGANVLT